Each of the 24 T cell receptor beta chains below was sequenced from the same sample in a study of identical twins. TCRdb passed the 5' RACE reads through MiXCR, listing each CDR3 protein once. The data contain hundreds of thousands of distinct CDR3 sequences, around a tenth of them singletons. The sequencing input was memory (CD45RO+) T cells sorted from blood. These receptors came from a woman between 18 and 30 years old in good health.

V is TRBV19 and J is TRBJ1-2, with D unresolved. This CDR3 has 13 amino acids. Germline values: CDR1 LNHDA, CDR2 SQIVND (reference sequence). V lost 5 bases and J 2 bases, leaving 9 bases between the germline ends. The CDR3 coding sequence is TGTGCCAGTAGTGCCACAGCCAACTATGGCTACACCTTC. Its translation is CASSATANYGYTF.

In this sample, this clonotype turned up a few times. One end of the junction does not line up with germline, which may come from a read error. V gene TRBV20-1 combines with J gene TRBJ2-5; D unclear. The CDR3 consists of 12 residues. CDR1 and CDR2 from the germline V gene are DFQATT and SNEGSKA (reference sequence). CDR3 coding DNA: TGCAGTGCTCGAGACAACGGAGAGACCCAGTACTTC. Its translation: CSARDNGETQYF.

This clonotype came up many times. The J gene is TRBJ2-1, the V gene TRBV4-1; 11 nucleotides agree with TRBD2. The germline gives CDR1 MGHRA, CDR2 YSYEKL. Trimming took 0 bases from V and 1 from J; bases not matched to a gene: 8. This CDR3 region has 19 residues. The CDR3 loop reads CASSQEVGLAGGSYNEQFF. Here the CDR3 DNA reads TGCGCCAGCAGCCAAGAGGTAGGATTAGCGGGAGGGTCCTACAATGAGCAGTTCTTC.

The V call is TRBV2, the J call TRBJ2-5; D is possibly TRBD2 (5 bases). CDR1 and CDR2 from the germline V gene are SNHLY and FYNNEI. There are 14 residues in the CDR3. Trimming stripped 8 bases from V and 4 bases from J, with 17 bases between. CDR3 coding DNA: TGTGCCAGCCAACCGGGCAGGAGGCGAGAGACCCAGTACTTC. Its translation: CASQPGRRRETQYF.

This clonotype was picked up a small number of times. The J gene is TRBJ2-5, the V gene TRBV5-1; 9 nucleotides align to TRBD2. The CDR3 length is 15 residues. Germline V CDR1 and CDR2: SGHRS, YFSETQ. V shed 4 bases, J shed 7 bases, and the junction held 11 bases outside the gene matches. The CDR3 coding sequence is TGCGCCAGCAGCCCCGGACTAGCGTCCGGGGGGACCCAGTACTTC. Translated, it gives CASSPGLASGGTQYF.

This clonotype showed up just a few times. The chain carries TRBV6-1 and TRBJ2-6, with 10 bases aligning to TRBD1. The CDR3 has 16 residues. Germline CDR1 MNHNS, CDR2 SASEGT. J was trimmed by 2 bases and V by 6 bases; bases with no gene match: 4. CDR3 region: CASSRQGAAGANVLTF. CDR3 DNA sequence: TGTGCCAGCAGCAGACAGGGGGCAGCTGGGGCCAACGTCCTGACTTTC.

This chain connects TRBV21-1 to TRBJ2-3; the D call in the table, TRBD1, was not verified against the DNA. TRBV21-1 is a pseudogene. This CDR3 has 18 residues. The CDR3 bases are TGTGCCAGCAGCAAAGGGGGGGCGGCATTTACTTTCACAGATACGCAGTATTTT. It specifies CASSKGGAAFTFTDTQYF.

The chain recombines TRBV5-6 with TRBJ1-2; D gene uncertain. The length of the CDR3 is 12 residues. CDR1 is SGHDT and CDR2 is YYEEEE in the germline V gene. The germline V and J ends were trimmed by 1 base and 6 bases, with 7 bases remaining between them. CDR3 residues: CASSLWADGYTF. CDR3 DNA: TGTGCCAGCAGCTTGTGGGCTGATGGCTACACCTTC.

The chain recombines TRBV5-1 with TRBJ2-1, with D perhaps given as TRBD1 or TRBD2 (5 bases each). CDR1 is SGHRS and CDR2 is YFSETQ in the germline V gene. The CDR3 is 16 residues long. Deletions cut 4 bases from V and 9 bases from J, with 23 bases between. CDR3 nucleotides: TGCGCCAGCAGCGCCGGTGGGGGAACTAGGATGGCTGAGCAGTTCTTC. It specifies CASSAGGGTRMAEQFF. Combining the CDR3 with reference TRBV5-1 and TRBJ2-1 gives the whole variable domain KAGVTQTPRYLIKTRGQQVTLSCSPISGHRSVSWYQQTPGQGLQFLFEYFSETQRNKGNFPGRFSGRQFSNSRSEMNVSTLELGDSALYLCASSAGGGTRMAEQFFGPGTRLTVL.

This clonotype appeared a few times. The rearrangement links TRBV4-3 to TRBJ1-2, with D tentatively TRBD1 (5 bases). Trimming removed 8 bases from V and 3 bases from J, with 16 bases in between. The CDR3 runs 14 residues. Germline-derived CDR1 and CDR2 are LGHNA and YSLEER. The CDR3 DNA reads TGCGCCAGCTCGGGGACTCGCAGCTACTATGGCTACACCTTC. It translates to CASSGTRSYYGYTF.

This clonotype has just a few counts. The V and J genes are TRBV19 and TRBJ2-3; TRBD2 matches 7 bases. The V gene end was trimmed by 4 bases and the J gene end by 2 bases; junction bases not matched to a gene: 6. This CDR3 spans 15 amino acids. Germline-derived CDR1 and CDR2 are LNHDA and SQIVND (reference sequence). This CDR3 reads CASSRLAEYTDTQYF. The CDR3 region has the DNA TGTGCCAGTAGTAGGCTAGCGGAATACACAGATACGCAGTATTTT. Variable domain in full (rest from reference TRBV19 and TRBJ2-3): DGGITQSPKYLFRKEGQNVTLSCEQNLNHDAMYWYRQDPGQGLRLIYYSQIVNDFQKGDIAEGYSVSREKKESFPLTVTSAQKNPTAFYLCASSRLAEYTDTQYFGPGTRLTVL.

The chain carries TRBV20-1 and TRBJ1-5, with 7 nucleotides matching TRBD1. V dropped 3 bases and J dropped 12; count of bases not matched to a gene: 11. The CDR3 has 13 residues. The germline V gene encodes CDR1 DFQATT and CDR2 SNEGSKA (reference sequence). The DNA of the CDR3 is TGCAGTGCTAGGGACAGCTCAGGGGGGTACCAGCATTTT. It is translated as CSARDSSGGYQHF.

This clonotype was seen many times. The chain couples TRBV9 to TRBJ1-1; D perhaps matches TRBD1 (5 bases). The CDR3 runs 12 residues. V gave up 4 bases and J gave up 10 bases, with 14 bases separating them. Germline CDR1 SGDLS, CDR2 YYNGEE. The CDR3 protein is CASSRDGWVAFF. CDR3 coding DNA: TGTGCCAGCAGCCGGGACGGTTGGGTAGCTTTCTTT.

This clonotype came up many times. The chain employs TRBV27 and TRBJ1-5; D unclear. V shed 5 bases and J shed 0 bases, with 8 bases lying between them. In germline, CDR1 is MNHEY, CDR2 SMNVEV (reference sequence). This CDR3 spans 14 amino acids. CDR3 sequence: CASSATDSNQPQHF. Here the CDR3 DNA reads TGTGCCAGCAGTGCGACTGATAGCAATCAGCCCCAGCATTTT.

The chain uses TRBV9 and TRBJ2-1; D is undetermined. Deletions cut 0 bases from V and 0 bases from J, with 10 bases between. From germline, CDR1 is SGDLS and CDR2 YYNGEE. The CDR3 totals 16 residues. The CDR3 nucleotides are TGTGCCAGCAGCGTAGGGTTTCGAAGCTCCTACAATGAGCAGTTCTTC. This codes for CASSVGFRSSYNEQFF.

This clonotype occurred many times. J is TRBJ2-7 and V is TRBV7-2; D unclear. V lost 5 bases and J lost 5, with 13 bases in between. This CDR3 region has 13 residues. CDR1 and CDR2 from the germline V gene are SGHTA and FQGNSA. The CDR3 region has the DNA TGTGCCAGCAGCCTAGGACCCCTCAACGAGCAGTACTTC. Its translation is CASSLGPLNEQYF.

The V and J genes are TRBV27 and TRBJ1-2; 7 bases align to TRBD1. J gave up 3 bases and V 3 bases, and 4 bases lay outside the gene matches. This CDR3 is built from 14 residues. Germline loops: CDR1 MNHEY, CDR2 SMNVEV (reference sequence). The chain's CDR3 is CASSFAGTDYGYTF. DNA of the CDR3: TGTGCCAGCAGTTTTGCCGGGACAGACTATGGCTACACCTTC.

This clonotype was observed a few times. This rearrangement joins TRBV12-3 or TRBV12-4 to TRBJ2-4; maybe TRBD1 (5 bases). V was clipped by 3 bases and J by 7 bases, with 19 bases between them. CDR3 length: 16 residues. CDR3 in DNA: TGTGCCAGCAGTTTCGGATTTGCAGGGTCCGCGAACATTCAGTACTTC. Amino acids: CASSFGFAGSANIQYF.

In this sample, this clonotype turned up a few times. This sequence joins TRBV2 and TRBJ1-1, with D possibly matching TRBD1 (5 bases). Trimming removed 6 bases at V and 9 bases at J, with 20 bases between. CDR3 length: 14 amino acids. Germline V lookup: CDR1 SNHLY, CDR2 FYNNEI. CDR3 in DNA: TGTGCCAGCAGACTTTTCGTGGACGGGGGACAAGCTTTCTTT. It encodes CASRLFVDGGQAFF.

Only a few counts were recorded for this clonotype. The chain recombines TRBV6-5 with TRBJ2-2, with a tentative D call TRBD1 (6 bases). V was pared by 2 bases and J by 6 bases, with 10 bases between. CDR3 length: 14 residues. Germline V gene sequence: CDR1 MNHEY, CDR2 SVGAGI. CDR3 amino acids: CASSYLTGPGELFF. CDR3 sequence (DNA): TGTGCCAGCAGTTACCTCACAGGGCCCGGGGAGCTGTTTTTT.

The chain employs TRBV6-1 and TRBJ1-6; 7 nucleotides line up with TRBD1. The V segment lost 5 bases and the J segment 9 bases; nucleotides outside the gene matches: 10. This CDR3 spans 15 amino acids. Germline CDR1 reads MNHNS; CDR2 reads SASEGT. Written as DNA, the CDR3 is TGTGCCAGCAGTAAACAGGGGAACCCTACTTCACCCCTCCACTTT. Its protein is CASSKQGNPTSPLHF.

This clonotype is medium-sized. CDR3 DNA sequence: TGTGCCAGCAGCTCCCTCCACGATAGCGGGAGTGGGACAGATACGCAGTATTTT. The encoded protein is CASSSLHDSGSGTDTQYF. This chain connects TRBV5-6 to TRBJ2-3; 9 nucleotides align to TRBD2. The CDR3 is 18 residues long. V was pared by 3 bases and J by 3 bases, with 14 bases of the junction left unmatched. Per the germline V gene, CDR1 is SGHDT and CDR2 is YYEEEE.

The rearrangement joins TRBV5-1 to TRBJ1-2; weak D call: TRBD1 (6 bases). The CDR3 is 13 residues long. Germline CDR1 and CDR2: SGHRS and YFSETQ. Trimming left V 2 bases short and J 8 bases short, with 13 bases between. In DNA form, the CDR3 reads TGCGCCAGCAGCTTAGGGGGGCAAAACGGCTACACCTTC. Protein product: CASSLGGQNGYTF.

This clonotype has at least ten counts. This chain connects TRBV20-1 to TRBJ2-2, with D possibly being TRBD1 (6 bases). With 5 bases removed from V and 7 bases from J, the gap between germline ends came to 17 bases. Germline CDR1 and CDR2: DFQATT and SNEGSKA (reference sequence). The CDR3 has 14 residues. CDR3 bases: TGCAGTGCTGCCCTCGGCAGGGGTAACGGGGAGCTGTTTTTT. Protein: CSAALGRGNGELFF.